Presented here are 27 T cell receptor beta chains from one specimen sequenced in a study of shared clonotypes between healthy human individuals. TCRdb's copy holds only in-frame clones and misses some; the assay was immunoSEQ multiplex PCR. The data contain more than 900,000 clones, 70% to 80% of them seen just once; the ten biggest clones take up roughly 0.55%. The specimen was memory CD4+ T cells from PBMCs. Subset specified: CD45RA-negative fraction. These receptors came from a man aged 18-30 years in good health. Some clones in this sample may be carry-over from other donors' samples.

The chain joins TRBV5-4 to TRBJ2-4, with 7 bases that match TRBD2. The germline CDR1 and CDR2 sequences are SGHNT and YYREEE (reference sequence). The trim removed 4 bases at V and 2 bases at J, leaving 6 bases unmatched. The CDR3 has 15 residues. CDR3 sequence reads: CASSDPGGSKNIQYF. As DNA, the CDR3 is TGTGCCAGCAGCGATCCCGGGGGGTCCAAAAACATTCAGTACTTC.

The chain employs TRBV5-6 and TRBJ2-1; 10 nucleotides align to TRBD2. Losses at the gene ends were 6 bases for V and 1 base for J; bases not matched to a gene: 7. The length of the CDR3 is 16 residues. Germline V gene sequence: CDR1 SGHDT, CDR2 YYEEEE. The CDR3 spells CASNLRLAGSYNEQFF. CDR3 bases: TGTGCCAGCAACCTCAGACTAGCGGGTTCCTACAATGAGCAGTTCTTC. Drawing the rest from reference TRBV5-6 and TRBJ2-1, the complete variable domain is DAGVTQSPTHLIKTRGQQVTLRCSPKSGHDTVSWYQQALGQGPQFIFQYYEEEERQRGNFPDRFSGHQFPNYSSELNVNALLLGDSALYLCASNLRLAGSYNEQFFGPGTRLTVL.

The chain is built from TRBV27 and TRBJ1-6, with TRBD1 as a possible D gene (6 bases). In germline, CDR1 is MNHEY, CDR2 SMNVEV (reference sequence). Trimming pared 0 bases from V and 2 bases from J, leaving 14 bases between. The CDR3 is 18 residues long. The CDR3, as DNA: TGTGCCAGCAGTTTATCGATTCCAGGGGAAACCTATAATTCACCCCTCCACTTT. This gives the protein CASSLSIPGETYNSPLHF.

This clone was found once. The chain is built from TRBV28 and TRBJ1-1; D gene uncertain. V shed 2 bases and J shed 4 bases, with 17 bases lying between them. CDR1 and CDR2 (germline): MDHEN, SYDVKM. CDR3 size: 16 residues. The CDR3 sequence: CASSLGMSMARTEAFF. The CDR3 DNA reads TGTGCCAGCAGTTTAGGAATGAGTATGGCGCGCACTGAAGCTTTCTTT.

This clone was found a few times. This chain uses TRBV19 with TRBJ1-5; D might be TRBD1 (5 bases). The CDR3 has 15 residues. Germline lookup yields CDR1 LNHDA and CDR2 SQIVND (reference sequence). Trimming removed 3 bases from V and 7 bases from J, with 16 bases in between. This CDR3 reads CASSIMQTGDQPQHF. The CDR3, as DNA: TGTGCCAGTAGTATTATGCAAACCGGGGACCAGCCCCAGCATTTT. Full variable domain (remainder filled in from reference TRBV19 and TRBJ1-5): DGGITQSPKYLFRKEGQNVTLSCEQNLNHDAMYWYRQDPGQGLRLIYYSQIVNDFQKGDIAEGYSVSREKKESFPLTVTSAQKNPTAFYLCASSIMQTGDQPQHFGDGTRLSIL.

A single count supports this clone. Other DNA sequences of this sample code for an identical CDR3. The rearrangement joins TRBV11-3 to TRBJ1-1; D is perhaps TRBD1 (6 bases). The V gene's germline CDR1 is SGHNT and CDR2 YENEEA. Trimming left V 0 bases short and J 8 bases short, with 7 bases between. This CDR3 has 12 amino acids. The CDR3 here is CASSLDGGEAFF. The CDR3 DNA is TGTGCCAGCAGCTTAGACGGGGGCGAAGCTTTCTTT.

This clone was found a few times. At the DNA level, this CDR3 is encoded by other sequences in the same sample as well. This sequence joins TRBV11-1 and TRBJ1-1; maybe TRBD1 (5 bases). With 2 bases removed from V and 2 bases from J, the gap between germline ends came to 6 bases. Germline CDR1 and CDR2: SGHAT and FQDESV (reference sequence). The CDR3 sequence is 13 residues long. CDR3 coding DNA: TGTGCCAGCAGCTTAAGGGGAAACACTGAAGCTTTCTTT. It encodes CASSLRGNTEAFF.

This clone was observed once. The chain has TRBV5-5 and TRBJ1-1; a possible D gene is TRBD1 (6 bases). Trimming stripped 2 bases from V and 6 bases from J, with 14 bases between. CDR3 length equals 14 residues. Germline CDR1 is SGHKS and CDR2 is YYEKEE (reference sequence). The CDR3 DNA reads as TGTGCCAGCAGCTTCCAGGGGTTCGGCGCTGAAGCTTTCTTT. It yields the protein CASSFQGFGAEAFF.

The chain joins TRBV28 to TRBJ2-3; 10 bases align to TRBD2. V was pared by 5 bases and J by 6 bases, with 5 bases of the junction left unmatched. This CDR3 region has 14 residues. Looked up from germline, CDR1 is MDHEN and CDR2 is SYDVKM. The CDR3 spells CASSKTSGKDTQYF. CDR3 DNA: TGTGCCAGCAGTAAAACTAGCGGGAAGGATACGCAGTATTTT.

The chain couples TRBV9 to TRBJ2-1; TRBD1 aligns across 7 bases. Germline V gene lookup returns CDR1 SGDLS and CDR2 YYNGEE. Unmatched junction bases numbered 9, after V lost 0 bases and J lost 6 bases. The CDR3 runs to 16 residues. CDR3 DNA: TGTGCCAGCAGCGTAGCGGGACAGCTATGGGCCAATGAGCAGTTCTTC. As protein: CASSVAGQLWANEQFF. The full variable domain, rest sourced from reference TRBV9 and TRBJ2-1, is DSGVTQTPKHLITATGQRVTLRCSPRSGDLSVYWYQQSLDQGLQFLIQYYNGEERAKGNILERFSAQQFPDLHSELNLSSLELGDSALYFCASSVAGQLWANEQFFGPGTRLTVL.

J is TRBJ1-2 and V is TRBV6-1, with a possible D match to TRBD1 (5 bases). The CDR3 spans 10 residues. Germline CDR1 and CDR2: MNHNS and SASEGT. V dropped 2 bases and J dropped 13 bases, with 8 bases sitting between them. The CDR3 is CASSEWTSTF. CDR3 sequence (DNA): TGTGCCAGCAGTGAATGGACATCCACCTTC.

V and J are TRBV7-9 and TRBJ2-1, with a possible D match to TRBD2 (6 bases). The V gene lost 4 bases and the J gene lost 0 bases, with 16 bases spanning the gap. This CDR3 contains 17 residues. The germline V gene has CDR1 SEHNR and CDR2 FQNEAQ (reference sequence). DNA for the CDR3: TGTGCCAGCAGCTGGGGAGGAGCGCTCAGCTCCTACAATGAGCAGTTCTTC. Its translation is CASSWGGALSSYNEQFF.

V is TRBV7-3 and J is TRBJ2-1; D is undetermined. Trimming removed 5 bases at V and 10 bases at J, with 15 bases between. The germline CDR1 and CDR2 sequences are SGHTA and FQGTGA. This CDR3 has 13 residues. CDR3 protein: CASSRTVGGEQFF. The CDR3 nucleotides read TGTGCCAGCAGCCGAACAGTCGGCGGAGAGCAGTTCTTC.

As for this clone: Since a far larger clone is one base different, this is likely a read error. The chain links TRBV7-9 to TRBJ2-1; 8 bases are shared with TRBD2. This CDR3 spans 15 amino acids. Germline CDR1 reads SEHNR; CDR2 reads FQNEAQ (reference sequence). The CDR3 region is CASGFSGTSYNEQFF. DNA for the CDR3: TGTGCCAGCGGCTTTAGCGGGACTTCTTACAATGAGCAGTTCTTC.

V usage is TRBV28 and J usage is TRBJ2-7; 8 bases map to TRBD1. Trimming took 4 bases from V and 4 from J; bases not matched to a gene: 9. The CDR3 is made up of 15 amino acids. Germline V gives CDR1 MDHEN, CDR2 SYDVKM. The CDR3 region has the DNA TGTGCCAGCAGTTCACACGGGACAGGCAATTACGAGCAGTACTTC. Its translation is CASSSHGTGNYEQYF.

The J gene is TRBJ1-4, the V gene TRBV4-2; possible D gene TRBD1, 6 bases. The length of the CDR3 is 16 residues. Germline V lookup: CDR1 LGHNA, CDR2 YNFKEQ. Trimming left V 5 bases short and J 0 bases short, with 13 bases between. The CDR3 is CASSIKQGATNEKLFF. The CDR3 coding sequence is TGTGCCAGCAGCATAAAACAGGGAGCAACTAATGAAAAACTGTTTTTT.

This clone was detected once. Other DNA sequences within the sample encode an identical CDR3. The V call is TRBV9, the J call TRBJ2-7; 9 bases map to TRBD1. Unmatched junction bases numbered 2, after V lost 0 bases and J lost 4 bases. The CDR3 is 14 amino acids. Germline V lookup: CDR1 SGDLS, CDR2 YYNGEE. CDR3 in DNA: TGTGCCAGCAGCGTAGGGGACAGGGAGTACGAGCAGTACTTC. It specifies CASSVGDREYEQYF. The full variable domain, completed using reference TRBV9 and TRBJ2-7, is DSGVTQTPKHLITATGQRVTLRCSPRSGDLSVYWYQQSLDQGLQFLIQYYNGEERAKGNILERFSAQQFPDLHSELNLSSLELGDSALYFCASSVGDREYEQYFGPGTRLTVT.

Here the CDR3 DNA reads TGCGCCAGCAGCGCCTTCGCGGCGAGCACAGATACGCAGTATTTT. Its translation is CASSAFAASTDTQYF. This chain links TRBV5-1 with TRBJ2-3, with D hard to call. This CDR3 region has 15 residues. V dropped 4 bases and J dropped 0 bases, with 12 bases sitting between them. CDR1 and CDR2 from the germline V gene are SGHRS and YFSETQ. The variable domain in full, with the rest retrieved from reference TRBV5-1 and TRBJ2-3, is KAGVTQTPRYLIKTRGQQVTLSCSPISGHRSVSWYQQTPGQGLQFLFEYFSETQRNKGNFPGRFSGRQFSNSRSEMNVSTLELGDSALYLCASSAFAASTDTQYFGPGTRLTVL.

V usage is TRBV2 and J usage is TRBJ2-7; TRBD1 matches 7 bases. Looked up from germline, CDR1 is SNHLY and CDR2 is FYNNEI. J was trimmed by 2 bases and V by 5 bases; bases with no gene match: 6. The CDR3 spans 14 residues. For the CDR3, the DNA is TGTGCCAGCAGTCCTTTGACAGGGACCTACGAGCAGTACTTC. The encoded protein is CASSPLTGTYEQYF.

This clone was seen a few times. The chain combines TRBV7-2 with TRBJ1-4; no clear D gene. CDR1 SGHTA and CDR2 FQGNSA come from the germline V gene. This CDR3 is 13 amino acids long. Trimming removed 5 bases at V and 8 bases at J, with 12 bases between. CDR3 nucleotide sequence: TGTGCCAGCAGCACGGGCAGTGGGGAAAAACTGTTTTTT. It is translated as CASSTGSGEKLFF.

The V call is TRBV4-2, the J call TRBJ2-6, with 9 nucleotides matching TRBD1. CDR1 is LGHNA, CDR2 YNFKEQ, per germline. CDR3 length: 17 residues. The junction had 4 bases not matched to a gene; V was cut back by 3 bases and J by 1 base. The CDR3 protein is CASSQTGGGSGANVLTF. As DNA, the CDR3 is TGTGCCAGCAGCCAGACAGGGGGGGGTTCTGGGGCCAACGTCCTGACTTTC.

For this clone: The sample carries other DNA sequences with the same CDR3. The CDR3 DNA reads TGCAGCGCACCCCTAGCGGGAGGTTCCGATACGCAGTATTTT. Residues: CSAPLAGGSDTQYF. The chain uses TRBV29-1 and TRBJ2-3, with 11 bases aligning to TRBD2. Losses at the gene ends were 7 bases for V and 6 bases for J; bases not matched to a gene: 9. There are 14 residues in the CDR3. Germline CDR1 and CDR2: SQVTM and ANQGSEA.

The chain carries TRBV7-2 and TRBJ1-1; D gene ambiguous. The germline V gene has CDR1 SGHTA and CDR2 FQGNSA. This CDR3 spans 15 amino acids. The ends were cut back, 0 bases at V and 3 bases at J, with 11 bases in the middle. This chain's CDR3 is CASSLAWARYTEAFF. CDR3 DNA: TGTGCCAGCAGCTTAGCCTGGGCCAGGTACACTGAAGCTTTCTTT.

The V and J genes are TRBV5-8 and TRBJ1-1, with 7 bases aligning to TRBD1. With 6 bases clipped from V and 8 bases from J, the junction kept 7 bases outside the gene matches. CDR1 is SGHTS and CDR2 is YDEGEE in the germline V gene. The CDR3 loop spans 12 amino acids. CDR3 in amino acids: CASNDRVAEAFF. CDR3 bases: TGTGCCAGCAACGACAGGGTCGCCGAAGCTTTCTTT.

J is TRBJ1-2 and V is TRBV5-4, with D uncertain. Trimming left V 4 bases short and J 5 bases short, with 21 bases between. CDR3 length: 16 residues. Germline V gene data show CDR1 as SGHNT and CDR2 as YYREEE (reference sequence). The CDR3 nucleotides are TGTGCCAGCAGCCCCCTCGGGCAGCGGACGACTTATGGCTACACCTTC. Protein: CASSPLGQRTTYGYTF.

Here the CDR3 DNA reads TGTGCCAGCAGCTCTATAGCCTCGGGACTAGCGGTCCATGAGCAGTTCTTC. Protein: CASSSIASGLAVHEQFF. The chain employs TRBV7-3 and TRBJ2-1, with 11 bases aligning to TRBD2. The length of the CDR3 is 17 residues. The germline V gene has CDR1 SGHTA and CDR2 FQGTGA. The junction had 13 bases not matched to a gene; V was cut back by 4 bases and J by 8 bases.

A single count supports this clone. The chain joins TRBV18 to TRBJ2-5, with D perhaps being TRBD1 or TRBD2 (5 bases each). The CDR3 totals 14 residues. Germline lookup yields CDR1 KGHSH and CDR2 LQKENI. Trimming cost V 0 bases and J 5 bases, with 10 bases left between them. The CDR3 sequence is CASSPPRGGETQYF. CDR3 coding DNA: TGTGCCAGCTCACCACCAAGGGGCGGGGAGACCCAGTACTTC.